These 9 T cell receptor beta chains were all obtained from the same sample, sequenced in a study of response to subunit inactivated influenza vaccine (dated by TCRdb to 2016 to 2018). The library relied on RT-PCR. The sequencer listed for this sample is Illumina HiSeq 2500. Starting from the raw public reads, TCRdb applied fastp trimming at Q25, assembled clones with MiXCR and retained in-frame beta chains. Identical CDR3 proteins give one entry, which carries the most common genes and DNA. This sample gives 550,000 to 800,000 distinct CDR3 sequences in total; around 16% of them show up just once. Roughly 12% of the sample is in the top ten clones. Sequences were derived from PBMCs from blood, sampled 11 to 12 days after vaccination. These receptors were collected from a man between 45 and 60 years old who received an inactivated influenza vaccine. Donor details come from another sample of the same person, matched by shared clones.

In its sample, this clonotype was seen a few times. This rearrangement joins TRBV30 to TRBJ1-1; D is perhaps TRBD1 (6 bases). Germline values: CDR1 GTSNPN, CDR2 SVGIG (reference sequence). V was clipped by 3 bases and J by 1 base, with 12 bases between them. The length of the CDR3 is 14 residues. The CDR3 sequence is CAWRPQGRNTEAFF. As DNA, the CDR3 is TGTGCCTGGAGACCACAGGGTCGGAACACTGAAGCTTTCTTT.

This clonotype occurred a few times. The V and J genes are TRBV6-5 and TRBJ1-1, with a weak D call TRBD1 (5 bases). The CDR3 is 14 amino acids. The V gene lost 4 bases and the J gene lost 5 bases, with 14 bases spanning the gap. Germline V gene data show CDR1 as MNHEY and CDR2 as SVGAGI. CDR3 protein: CASSSSQGGTEAFF. Here the CDR3 DNA reads TGTGCCAGCAGTTCCAGCCAGGGAGGGACTGAAGCTTTCTTT.

In its sample, this clonotype was seen a few times. The V call is TRBV19, the J call TRBJ1-1; D gene ambiguous. The ends were cut back, 1 base at V and 1 base at J, with 7 bases in the middle. This CDR3 region has 14 residues. Germline V gives CDR1 LNHDA, CDR2 SQIVND (reference sequence). CDR3 sequence: CASSIGRGNTEAFF. DNA for the CDR3: TGTGCCAGTAGTATAGGTCGAGGGAACACTGAAGCTTTCTTT.

This rearrangement joins TRBV7-2 to TRBJ2-5, with D perhaps assigned TRBD1 or TRBD2 (5 bases each). CDR3 length equals 16 residues. Trimming cost V 2 bases and J 7 bases, with 20 bases left between them. In germline, CDR1 is SGHTA, CDR2 FQGNSA. CDR3 sequence: CASSLLTGTQRGTQYF. The CDR3 DNA reads TGTGCCAGCAGCTTACTCACCGGGACGCAAAGGGGGACCCAGTACTTC. Supplemented by reference TRBV7-2 and TRBJ2-5, the full variable domain reads GAGVSQSPSNKVTEKGKDVELRCDPISGHTALYWYRQSLGQGLEFLIYFQGNSAPDKSGLPSDRFSAERTGGSVSTLTIQRTQQEDSAVYLCASSLLTGTQRGTQYFGPGTRLLVL.

The V and J genes are TRBV7-9 and TRBJ1-1; possibly TRBD1 for D (5 bases). The germline V and J ends were trimmed by 5 bases and 4 bases, with 11 bases remaining between them. The CDR3 loop spans 13 amino acids. CDR1 and CDR2 (germline): SEHNR, FQNEAQ (reference sequence). The CDR3 region is CASSELDSTEAFF. The CDR3, as DNA: TGTGCCAGCAGCGAACTTGACAGCACTGAAGCTTTCTTT.

V usage is TRBV7-2 and J usage is TRBJ2-1; no clear D gene. This CDR3 is built from 15 residues. V was pared by 0 bases and J by 4 bases, with 10 bases between. The germline CDR1 and CDR2 sequences are SGHTA and FQGNSA. The CDR3 nucleotides are TGTGCCAGCAGCTTAGCGAGTCAAGGGTACAATGAGCAGTTCTTC. Its protein is CASSLASQGYNEQFF.

The chain recombines TRBV14 with TRBJ2-1; D is unresolved. CDR3 length equals 15 residues. Germline V gene sequence: CDR1 SGHDN, CDR2 FVKESK. Trimming stripped 0 bases from V and 8 bases from J, with 14 bases between. CDR3 nucleotides: TGTGCCAGCAGCCAAGACTACCCAGATAATGATGAGCAGTTCTTC. Translated: CASSQDYPDNDEQFF.

This clonotype was seen at least ten times. This rearrangement joins TRBV5-1 to TRBJ2-3; 9 bases fit TRBD1. Per the germline V gene, CDR1 is SGHRS and CDR2 is YFSETQ. This CDR3 is built from 16 residues. V was clipped by 4 bases and J by 5 bases; unmatched bases: 11. The CDR3 reads CASSLGQGFSEDTQYF. The CDR3, as DNA: TGCGCCAGCAGCCTGGGACAGGGTTTCTCCGAAGATACGCAGTATTTT. The variable domain in full, completed from reference TRBV5-1 and TRBJ2-3, reads KAGVTQTPRYLIKTRGQQVTLSCSPISGHRSVSWYQQTPGQGLQFLFEYFSETQRNKGNFPGRFSGRQFSNSRSEMNVSTLELGDSALYLCASSLGQGFSEDTQYFGPGTRLTVL.

The CDR3 nucleotides are TGCAGCGTTGAGCCGGACTACAATGAGCAGTTCTTC. Translating gives CSVEPDYNEQFF. The chain employs TRBV29-1 and TRBJ2-1, with no clear D. CDR1 and CDR2 from the germline V gene are SQVTM and ANQGSEA. There are 12 residues in the CDR3. Trimming removed 3 bases from V and 3 bases from J, with 6 bases in between.